This T cell receptor (beta chain) was retrieved from a study of blood T cells in healthy people across ages. General study points: PBMC samples, being unsorted, prevented any conclusive comparison of naive and antigen-experienced cells.

This clonotype appeared a few times. The antigen is undetermined. A second PCR of 7 to 11 cycles used a sample-barcoded 5' primer and a J-beta primer mix. MiXCR, run by TCRdb on the 5' RACE reads, gives a single entry per CDR3 protein. Of approximately 690,000 distinct CDR3 sequences listed, around three fifths were seen once; the top ten hold 30% to 40%. The individuals who served as donors were healthy Caucasians living in Russia, aged roughly 6 to 100. The sample taken for sequencing was blood. The origin of this receptor is a man between 60 and 75 years old in good health.

CDR3 sequence: CSVVFQSAYNEQFF. The CDR3 bases are TGCAGCGTTGTTTTCCAGAGCGCCTACAATGAGCAGTTCTTC. The V gene is TRBV29-1, the J gene TRBJ2-1; D is unclear. The CDR3 length is 14 residues. The germline V and J ends were trimmed by 4 bases and 2 bases, with 12 bases remaining between them. Germline-derived CDR1 and CDR2 are SQVTM and ANQGSEA.